These T cell receptor beta chains were read from a single sample in a study of shared clonotypes between healthy human individuals. Generated by immunoSEQ multiplex PCR, the TCRdb table keeps only in-frame clones and is missing some. The table records about 2 million clones, about 95% of them present only once. The sample consisted of naive CD8+ T cells sorted from blood. Every receptor here comes from a young man in good health. Both conserved end residues are trimmed from each CDR3. D genes are given only for firm matches. Clone size appears in some rows only: once, few, many, or a class for an expanded clone.

size: NA; D: TRBD2; J: TRBJ2-7; V: TRBV7-8; CDR3: ASSIGLAGVSYEQY
size: NA; D: NA; J: TRBJ2-7; V: TRBV27; CDR3: ASGALGRAVYEQY
size: few; D: NA; J: TRBJ1-3; V: TRBV14; CDR3: ASSQASGNTIY
size: NA; D: NA; J: TRBJ1-1; V: TRBV7-9; CDR3: ASSLGRGGYTEAF
size: NA; D: NA; J: TRBJ1-5; V: TRBV30; CDR3: AWGAENSNQPQH
size: NA; D: TRBD2; J: TRBJ2-1; V: TRBV2; CDR3: ASTLAGSSYNEQF
size: NA; D: NA; J: TRBJ1-5; V: TRBV15; CDR3: ATSVGQTSNQPQH
size: NA; D: TRBD1; J: TRBJ2-7; V: TRBV7-2; CDR3: ASSLGTGLYYEQY
size: NA; D: NA; J: TRBJ1-3; V: TRBV4-1; CDR3: ASSQDPRPGGNTIY
size: NA; D: NA; J: TRBJ2-3; V: TRBV13; CDR3: ASSPERVGIKDTQY
size: NA; D: NA; J: TRBJ2-7; V: TRBV4-3; CDR3: ASSQGPVGGETGEQY
size: NA; D: NA; J: TRBJ1-5; V: TRBV28; CDR3: ASYLRGSNQPQH
size: NA; D: TRBD1; J: TRBJ1-2; V: TRBV6-5; CDR3: ASSSYREGAQGGYT
size: few; D: NA; J: TRBJ1-5; V: TRBV6-5; CDR3: ASSPAGENNQPQH
size: few; D: NA; J: TRBJ1-6; V: TRBV7-9; CDR3: ASSLDSINSPLH
size: NA; D: NA; J: TRBJ2-1; V: TRBV7-9; CDR3: ASRFYSSDDEQF
size: NA; D: NA; J: TRBJ2-4; V: TRBV2; CDR3: ASSEEDQGHIQY
size: NA; D: NA; J: TRBJ2-7; V: TRBV27; CDR3: ASSQGGERSYEQY
size: NA; D: NA; J: TRBJ1-5; V: TRBV27; CDR3: ASSLSGNQPQH
size: NA; D: NA; J: TRBJ2-3; V: TRBV27; CDR3: ASSLVQGTDTQY
size: NA; D: NA; J: TRBJ1-1; V: TRBV4-2; CDR3: ASSQEQAEPTEAF
size: NA; D: NA; J: TRBJ2-1; V: TRBV19; CDR3: ASSINKYNEQF
size: NA; D: NA; J: TRBJ2-5; V: TRBV2; CDR3: ASSEGTHQETQY
size: NA; D: TRBD2; J: TRBJ2-1; V: TRBV5-8; CDR3: ASSLGLAGGGDEQF
size: NA; D: TRBD1; J: TRBJ2-7; V: TRBV7-9; CDR3: ASSAWTGYEQY